These 16 T cell receptor beta chains came from one sample sequenced in a study of shared clonotypes between healthy human individuals. Here immunoSEQ multiplex PCR was the method, and the copy in TCRdb shows in-frame clones only, minus some. The table lists about 1.4 million clones, roughly 95% of them singletons. Sequenced material: naive CD4+ T cells sorted from blood. Subset specified: CD45RA+ positively selected. The receptors derive from a man younger than 40 in good health.

This rearrangement joins TRBV29-1 to TRBJ2-5, with D unclear. CDR3 length: 11 amino acids. V was trimmed by 4 bases and J by 3 bases, leaving 6 bases between them. Germline V gives CDR1 SQVTM, CDR2 ANQGSEA. The CDR3 is CSVVAEETQYF. The CDR3 DNA sequence: TGCAGCGTTGTGGCAGAAGAGACCCAGTACTTC.

This chain links TRBV7-8 with TRBJ1-5; D may be TRBD1 (6 bases). The CDR3 consists of 15 residues. V was shortened by 5 bases and J by 4 bases, with 15 bases between the two germline ends. Germline V gene sequence: CDR1 SGHVS, CDR2 FQNEAQ. The CDR3 loop reads CASSPWTDRNQPQHF. CDR3 bases: TGTGCCAGCAGCCCGTGGACAGATCGAAATCAGCCCCAGCATTTT.

The sample holds one count of this clone. The V gene is TRBV6-1, the J gene TRBJ2-7; no clear D gene. CDR3 length: 14 amino acids. Trimming stripped 2 bases from V and 0 bases from J, with 8 bases between. Germline CDR1 MNHNS, CDR2 SASEGT. This chain's CDR3 is CASSETPFSYEQYF. The CDR3 coding sequence is TGTGCCAGCAGTGAAACGCCTTTCTCCTACGAGCAGTACTTC.

The chain employs TRBV11-1 and TRBJ2-7; D ambiguous. There are 15 residues in the CDR3. Between the trimmed V and J ends, which lost 6 bases and 0 bases, there was a span of 15 bases. CDR1 and CDR2 (germline): SGHAT, FQDESV (reference sequence). CDR3 in amino acids: CASSWTRTFSYEQYF. For the CDR3, the DNA is TGTGCCAGCAGTTGGACCCGGACCTTCTCCTACGAGCAGTACTTC.

The gene calls are TRBV6-5 and TRBJ1-1; no clear D gene. Germline V CDR1 and CDR2: MNHEY, SVGAGI. The CDR3 is 14 residues long. V lost 2 bases and J 7 bases, leaving 14 bases between the germline ends. CDR3 coding DNA: TGTGCCAGCAGTTACGGGGTCGGGCCAGTTGAAGCTTTCTTT. Translating gives CASSYGVGPVEAFF.

The chain has TRBV28 and TRBJ1-5; 10 positions agree with TRBD1. CDR1 is MDHEN, CDR2 SYDVKM, per germline. The V segment lost 7 bases and the J segment 6 bases; nucleotides outside the gene matches: 9. The CDR3 spans 15 residues. CDR3 in amino acids: CASNPDRGSLQPQHF. The CDR3 DNA reads TGTGCCAGCAACCCGGACAGGGGGAGTCTTCAGCCCCAGCATTTT.

The rearrangement joins TRBV11-2 to TRBJ1-1, with D unclear. Trimming left V 3 bases short and J 1 base short, with 15 bases between. The CDR3 covers 16 residues. Looked up from germline, CDR1 is SGHAT and CDR2 is FQNNGV. The CDR3 DNA reads TGTGCCAGCAGCTTGGCGGGGATAAGAGAGAACACTGAAGCTTTCTTT. This sequence encodes CASSLAGIRENTEAFF.

This clone was detected a few times. The V and J genes are TRBV9 and TRBJ2-2; D perhaps matches TRBD1 (6 bases). CDR3 size: 15 residues. V lost 3 bases to trimming and J lost 5 bases, with 14 bases between them. Per the germline V gene, CDR1 is SGDLS and CDR2 is YYNGEE. The chain's CDR3 is CASSASSGTTGELFF. CDR3 nucleotides: TGTGCCAGCAGCGCTTCATCCGGGACAACCGGGGAGCTGTTTTTT.

The chain combines TRBV18 with TRBJ1-6; TRBD1 might be the D (5 bases). V gave up 2 bases and J gave up 7 bases, with 15 bases separating them. The CDR3 has 16 residues. Germline V lookup: CDR1 KGHSH, CDR2 LQKENI. DNA for the CDR3: TGTGCCAGCTCACCATCGGTTTTGACAGCCAATTCACCCCTCCACTTT. Translation: CASSPSVLTANSPLHF.

CDR3: CASITPSVQPGDTEDEQYF. The CDR3 DNA reads TGTGCCAGCATCACACCGTCGGTGCAACCAGGGGATACCGAGGACGAGCAGTACTTC. The chain uses TRBV9 and TRBJ2-7; D perhaps matches TRBD1 (6 bases). V gave up 6 bases and J gave up 5 bases, with 33 bases separating them. Germline CDR1 is SGDLS and CDR2 is YYNGEE. The CDR3 sequence is 19 residues long.

This chain uses TRBV5-1 with TRBJ2-1; 10 nucleotides line up with TRBD2. The CDR3 contains 15 residues. Trimming cost V 4 bases and J 7 bases; bases outside gene matches: 8. Germline CDR1 is SGHRS and CDR2 is YFSETQ. In DNA form, the CDR3 reads TGCGCCAGCAGCGATCTAGCGGGAGCGGCAAATGAGCAGTTCTTC. This codes for CASSDLAGAANEQFF. Using reference TRBV5-1 and TRBJ2-1 for the parts outside the CDR3, the full variable domain is KAGVTQTPRYLIKTRGQQVTLSCSPISGHRSVSWYQQTPGQGLQFLFEYFSETQRNKGNFPGRFSGRQFSNSRSEMNVSTLELGDSALYLCASSDLAGAANEQFFGPGTRLTVL.

The rearrangement uses TRBV7-8 and TRBJ2-7, with a tentative D call TRBD1 (6 bases). CDR1 is SGHVS and CDR2 is FQNEAQ in the germline V gene. CDR3 length equals 15 residues. V was trimmed by 2 bases and J by 4 bases, leaving 15 bases between them. The CDR3 reads CASSLRGTSYYEQYF. Here the CDR3 DNA reads TGTGCCAGCAGCTTAAGGGGGACCTCGTATTACGAGCAGTACTTC.

The chain employs TRBV29-1 and TRBJ2-7, with 7 positions matching TRBD2. The CDR3 is made up of 14 amino acids. J lost 3 bases, V lost 4 bases, and 9 bases had no gene match. CDR1 and CDR2 from the germline V gene are SQVTM and ANQGSEA. The CDR3 nucleotides are TGCAGCGTTGCCAGGTCGGGAGGCGGCTACGAGCAGTACTTC. This sequence encodes CSVARSGGGYEQYF.

The genes are TRBV19 and TRBJ2-1, with 7 bases lining up with TRBD2. The CDR3 runs to 15 residues. The V segment lost 6 bases and the J segment 0 bases; nucleotides outside the gene matches: 5. CDR1 and CDR2 from the germline V gene are LNHDA and SQIVND (reference sequence). CDR3 in DNA: TGTGCCAGTAGATTAGCGGGCCTCTCCTACAATGAGCAGTTCTTC. Translation: CASRLAGLSYNEQFF.

This chain uses TRBV2 with TRBJ2-1; 8 bases are shared with TRBD2. The CDR3 totals 13 residues. Unmatched junction bases numbered 11, after V lost 11 bases and J lost 8 bases. Germline V gene lookup returns CDR1 SNHLY and CDR2 FYNNEI. The CDR3 protein is CASSTGRGDEQFF. CDR3 in DNA: TGTGCCTCCTCGACCGGGAGGGGGGATGAGCAGTTCTTC.

In the case of this clone: The junction shows a germline mismatch at one end, possibly a read error. The chain uses TRBV20-1 and TRBJ1-2, with 7 nucleotides matching TRBD1. The CDR3 loop spans 10 amino acids. CDR1 and CDR2 from the germline V gene are DFQATT and SNEGSKA (reference sequence). The CDR3 DNA is TGCAGTGCTAGTCCGGGACAGAACAACTTC. It is translated as CSASPGQNNF.